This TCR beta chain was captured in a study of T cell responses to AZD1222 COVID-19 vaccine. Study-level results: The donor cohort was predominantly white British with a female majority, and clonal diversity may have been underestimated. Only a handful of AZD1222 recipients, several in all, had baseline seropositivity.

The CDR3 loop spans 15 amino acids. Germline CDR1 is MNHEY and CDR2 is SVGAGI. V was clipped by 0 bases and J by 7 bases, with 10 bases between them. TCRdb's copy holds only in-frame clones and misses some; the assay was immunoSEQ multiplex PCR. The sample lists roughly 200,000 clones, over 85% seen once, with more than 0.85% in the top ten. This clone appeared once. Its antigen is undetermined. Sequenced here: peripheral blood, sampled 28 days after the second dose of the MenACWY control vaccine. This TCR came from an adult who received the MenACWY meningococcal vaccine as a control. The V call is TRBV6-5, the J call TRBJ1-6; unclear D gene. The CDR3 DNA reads TGTGCCAGCAGTTACTCGGGCAGGCAAAATTCACCCCTCCACTTT. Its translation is CASSYSGRQNSPLHF.